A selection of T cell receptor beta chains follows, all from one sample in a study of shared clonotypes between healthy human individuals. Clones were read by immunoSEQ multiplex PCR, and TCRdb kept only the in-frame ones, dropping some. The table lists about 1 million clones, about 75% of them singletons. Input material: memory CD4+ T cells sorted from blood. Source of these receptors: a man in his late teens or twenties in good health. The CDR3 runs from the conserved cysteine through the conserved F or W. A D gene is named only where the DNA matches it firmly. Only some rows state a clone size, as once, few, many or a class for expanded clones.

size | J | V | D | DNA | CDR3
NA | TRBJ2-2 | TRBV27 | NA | TGTGCCAGCAGTTTACAAAGTGGGAGGAACACCGGGGAGCTGTTTTTT | CASSLQSGRNTGELFF
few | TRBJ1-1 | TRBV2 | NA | TGTGCCAGCAGTGAGGGACCCAGCGGAGCTTTCTTT | CASSEGPSGAFF
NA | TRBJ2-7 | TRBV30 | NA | TGTGCCTCAGGGCGGGCCTACGAGCAGTACTTC | CASGRAYEQYF
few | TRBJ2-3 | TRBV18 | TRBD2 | TGTGCCAGCTCACCCTCCCTAGCGGGCCTCACAGATACGCAGTATTTT | CASSPSLAGLTDTQYF
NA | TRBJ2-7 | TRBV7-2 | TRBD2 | TGTGCCAGCAGCTTAGGACGTGGCGGGAGCTCCTACGAGCAGTACTTC | CASSLGRGGSSYEQYF
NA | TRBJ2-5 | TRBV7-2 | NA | TGTGCCAGCAGTCCCGGTTATAGCGGCCAAGAGACCCAGTACTTC | CASSPGYSGQETQYF
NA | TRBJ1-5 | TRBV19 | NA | TGTGCCAGTAACTATCAGGGAATCAATCAGCCCCAGCATTTT | CASNYQGINQPQHF
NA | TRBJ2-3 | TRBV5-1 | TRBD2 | TGCGCCAGCAGCCCCGGGACTAGCGGGGGGGCAGATACGCAGTATTTT | CASSPGTSGGADTQYF
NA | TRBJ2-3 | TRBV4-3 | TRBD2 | TGCGCCAGCAGCCAAGATACGGCTAGCGGGAGATCGGATACGCAGTATTTT | CASSQDTASGRSDTQYF
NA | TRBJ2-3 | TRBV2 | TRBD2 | TGTGCCAGCAGTGACGGGGGGTTGACAGATACGCAGTATTTT | CASSDGGLTDTQYF
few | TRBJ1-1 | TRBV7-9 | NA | TGTGCCAGCTCCCGAGTGGGTATACCTGAAGCTTTCTTT | CASSRVGIPEAFF
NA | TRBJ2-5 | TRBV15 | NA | TGTGCCACCAGCATCGTCGCCATACGGGAGACCCAGTACTTC | CATSIVAIRETQYF
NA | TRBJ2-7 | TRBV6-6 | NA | TGTGCCAGCAGGGGAGGCGGATTCACCTACGAGCAGTACTTC | CASRGGGFTYEQYF
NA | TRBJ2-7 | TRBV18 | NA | TGTGCCAGCTCAGCCACCTACGACGAGCAGTACTTC | CASSATYDEQYF
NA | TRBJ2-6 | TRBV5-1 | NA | TGCGCCAGCAGCTTGGACAGGGAGGTCTCTGGGGCCAACGTCCTGACTTTC | CASSLDREVSGANVLTF
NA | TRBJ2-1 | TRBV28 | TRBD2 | TGTGCCACCGATCTAGCGGGGCCTTACAATGAGCAGTTCTTC | CATDLAGPYNEQFF
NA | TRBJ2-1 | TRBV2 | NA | TGTGCCAGCAGCCGGGGCCAGGGGGGCTACAATGAGCAGTTCTTC | CASSRGQGGYNEQFF
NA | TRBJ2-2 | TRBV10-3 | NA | TGTGCCATCAGTGAGGGGGGGAACACCGGGGAGCTGTTTTTT | CAISEGGNTGELFF
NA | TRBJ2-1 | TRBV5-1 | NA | TGCGCCAGCAGCTTCCAACCCAAGAGGGATGAGCAGTTCTTC | CASSFQPKRDEQFF
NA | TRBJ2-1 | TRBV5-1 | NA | TGCGCCAGCAGCCGAGGGGGAACCAATGAGCAGTTCTTC | CASSRGGTNEQFF
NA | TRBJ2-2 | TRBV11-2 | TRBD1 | TGTGCCAGCAGTCCCACCGGTCGACAGGGGCTGTTTTTT | CASSPTGRQGLFF
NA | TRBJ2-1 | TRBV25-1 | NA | TGTGCCAGCAGTGATCAATCCGTGTGGGGTCAGTTCTTC | CASSDQSVWGQFF
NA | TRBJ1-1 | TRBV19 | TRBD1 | TGTGCCAGTAGTCCTTGGACAGGGGGCATTGAAGCTTTCTTT | CASSPWTGGIEAFF
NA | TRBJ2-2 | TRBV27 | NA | TGTGCCAGCAGTTTACACGGAAGCACCGGGGAGCTGTTTTTT | CASSLHGSTGELFF
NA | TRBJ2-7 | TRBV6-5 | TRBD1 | TGTGCCAGCAGTCCACAGGGGGAAAGGTATTACGAGCAGTACTTC | CASSPQGERYYEQYF
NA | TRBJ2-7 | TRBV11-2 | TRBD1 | TGTGCCAGCAGCTTCCTTACAGGGGACAGGGGCCACGAGCAGTACTTC | CASSFLTGDRGHEQYF
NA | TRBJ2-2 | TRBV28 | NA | TGTGCCAGCAGTTTATCTCCTGGGACTGGCACCGGGGAGCTGTTTTTT | CASSLSPGTGTGELFF
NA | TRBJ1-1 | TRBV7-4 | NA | TGTGCTCCGACTCCGGGGCGTTTGAGTCCAATGAACACTGAAGCTTTCTTT | CAPTPGRLSPMNTEAFF
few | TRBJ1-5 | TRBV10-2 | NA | TGCGCCAGCAGTGTACAGGGCGGACAGCCCCAGCATTTT | CASSVQGGQPQHF
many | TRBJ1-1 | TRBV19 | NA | TGTGCCAGTAGTCACCAGGGCAGGGGGAACACTGAAGCTTTCTTT | CASSHQGRGNTEAFF
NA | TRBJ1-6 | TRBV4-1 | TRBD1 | TGCGCCAGCAGCCTAGAGACAGGGACGAATTCACCCCTCCACTTT | CASSLETGTNSPLHF
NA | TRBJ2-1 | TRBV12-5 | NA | TGTGCTAGTGGTTTGACCAGGGGTGGTGAGCAGTTCTTC | CASGLTRGGEQFF
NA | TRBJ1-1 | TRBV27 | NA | TGTGCCAGCAGTTTGGGACCCTTGCGGGGCGCTGAAGCTTTCTTT | CASSLGPLRGAEAFF
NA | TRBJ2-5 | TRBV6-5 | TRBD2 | TGTGCCAGCAGCCTCGGACTAGCGGGAGAGACCCAGTACTTC | CASSLGLAGETQYF
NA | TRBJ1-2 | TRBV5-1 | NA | TGCGCCAGCAGCCAGGACGGATTAAACTATGGCTACACCTTC | CASSQDGLNYGYTF
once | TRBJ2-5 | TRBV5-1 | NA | TGCGCCAGCACAACACAGGGTGGAGAGACCCAGTACTTC | CASTTQGGETQYF
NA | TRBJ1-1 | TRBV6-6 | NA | TGTGCCAGCAGTTACCAGGGCCGCAGCCCTGAAGCTTTCTTT | CASSYQGRSPEAFF
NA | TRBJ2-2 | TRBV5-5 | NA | TGTGCCAGCCGCCCATCCGAGGGAGCCGGGGAGCTGTTTTTT | CASRPSEGAGELFF